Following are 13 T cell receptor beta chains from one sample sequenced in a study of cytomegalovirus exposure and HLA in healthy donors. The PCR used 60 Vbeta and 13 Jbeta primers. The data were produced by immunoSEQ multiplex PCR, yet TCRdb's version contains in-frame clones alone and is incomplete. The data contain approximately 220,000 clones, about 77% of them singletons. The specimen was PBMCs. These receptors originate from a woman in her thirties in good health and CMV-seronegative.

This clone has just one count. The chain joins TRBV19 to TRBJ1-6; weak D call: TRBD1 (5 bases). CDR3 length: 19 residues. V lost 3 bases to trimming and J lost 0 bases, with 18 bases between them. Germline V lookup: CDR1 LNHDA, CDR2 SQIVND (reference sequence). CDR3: CASSIQILTASSYNSPLHF. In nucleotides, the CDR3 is TGTGCCAGTAGTATCCAAATTTTGACAGCCAGCTCCTATAATTCACCCCTCCACTTT. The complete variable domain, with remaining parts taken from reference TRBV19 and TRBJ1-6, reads DGGITQSPKYLFRKEGQNVTLSCEQNLNHDAMYWYRQDPGQGLRLIYYSQIVNDFQKGDIAEGYSVSREKKESFPLTVTSAQKNPTAFYLCASSIQILTASSYNSPLHFGNGTRLTVT.

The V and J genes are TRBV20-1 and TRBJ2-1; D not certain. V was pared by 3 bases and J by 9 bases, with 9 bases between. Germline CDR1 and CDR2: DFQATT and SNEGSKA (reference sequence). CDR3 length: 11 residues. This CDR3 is CSASPSFEQFF. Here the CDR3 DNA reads TGCAGTGCTAGCCCCAGTTTTGAGCAGTTCTTC.

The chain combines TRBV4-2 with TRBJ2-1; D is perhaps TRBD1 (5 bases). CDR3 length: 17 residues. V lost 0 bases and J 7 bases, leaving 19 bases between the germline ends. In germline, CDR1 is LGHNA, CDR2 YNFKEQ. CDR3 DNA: TGTGCCAGCAGCCAAGATTACTTCAAGCTCCCAGGGAATGAGCAGTTCTTC. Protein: CASSQDYFKLPGNEQFF.

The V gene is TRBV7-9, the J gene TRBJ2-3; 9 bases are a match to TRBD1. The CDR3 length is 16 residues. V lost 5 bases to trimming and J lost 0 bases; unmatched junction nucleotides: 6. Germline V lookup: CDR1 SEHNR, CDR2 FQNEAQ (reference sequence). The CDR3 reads CASSLPGQGSTDTQYF. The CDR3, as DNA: TGTGCCAGCAGCCTCCCGGGACAGGGTAGCACAGATACGCAGTATTTT.

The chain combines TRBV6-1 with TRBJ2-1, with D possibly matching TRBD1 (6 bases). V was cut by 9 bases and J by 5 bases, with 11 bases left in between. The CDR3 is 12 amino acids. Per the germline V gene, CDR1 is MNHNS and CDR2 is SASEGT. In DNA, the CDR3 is TGTGCCAGTAACAGGGTAGACAATGAGCAGTTCTTC. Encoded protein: CASNRVDNEQFF.

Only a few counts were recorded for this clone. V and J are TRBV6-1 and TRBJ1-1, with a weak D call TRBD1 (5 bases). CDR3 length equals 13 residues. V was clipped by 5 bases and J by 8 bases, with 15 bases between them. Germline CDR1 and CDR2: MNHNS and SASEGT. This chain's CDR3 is CASSYKGRGEAFF. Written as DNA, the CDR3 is TGTGCCAGCAGTTATAAGGGTCGGGGGGAAGCTTTCTTT.

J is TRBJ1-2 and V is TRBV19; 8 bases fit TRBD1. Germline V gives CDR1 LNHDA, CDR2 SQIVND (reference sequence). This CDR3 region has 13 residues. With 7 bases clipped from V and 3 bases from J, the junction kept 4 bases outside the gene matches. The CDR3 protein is CASTPDRDYGYTF. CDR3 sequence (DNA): TGTGCCAGTACCCCGGACAGGGACTATGGCTACACCTTC.

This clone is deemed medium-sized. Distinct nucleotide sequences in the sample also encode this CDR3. The CDR3 sequence: CASSFTGKWHTGELFF. The CDR3 DNA follows: TGTGCCAGCAGCTTTACAGGGAAGTGGCACACCGGGGAGCTGTTTTTT. The rearrangement joins TRBV5-6 to TRBJ2-2; D might be TRBD1 (6 bases). Trimming cost V 2 bases and J 3 bases, with 14 bases left between them. The CDR3 has 16 amino acids. Germline V lookup: CDR1 SGHDT, CDR2 YYEEEE.

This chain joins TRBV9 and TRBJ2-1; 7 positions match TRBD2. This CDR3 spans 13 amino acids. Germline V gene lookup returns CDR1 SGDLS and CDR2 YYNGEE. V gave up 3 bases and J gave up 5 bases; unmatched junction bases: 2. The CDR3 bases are TGTGCCAGCAGCGCCGGGACTAACAATGAGCAGTTCTTC. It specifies CASSAGTNNEQFF. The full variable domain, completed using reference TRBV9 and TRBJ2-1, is DSGVTQTPKHLITATGQRVTLRCSPRSGDLSVYWYQQSLDQGLQFLIQYYNGEERAKGNILERFSAQQFPDLHSELNLSSLELGDSALYFCASSAGTNNEQFFGPGTRLTVL.

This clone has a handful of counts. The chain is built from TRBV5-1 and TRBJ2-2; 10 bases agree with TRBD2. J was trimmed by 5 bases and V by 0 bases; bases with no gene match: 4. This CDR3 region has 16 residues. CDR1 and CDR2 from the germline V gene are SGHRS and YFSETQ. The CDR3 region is CASSLVASGGTGELFF. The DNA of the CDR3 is TGCGCCAGCAGCTTGGTGGCTAGCGGGGGAACCGGGGAGCTGTTTTTT.

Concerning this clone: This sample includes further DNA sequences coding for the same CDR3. CDR3 sequence: CASSLGGSSYNEQFF. CDR3 DNA sequence: TGTGCCAGCAGCTTGGGTGGTAGCTCCTACAATGAGCAGTTCTTC. The V gene is TRBV5-4, the J gene TRBJ2-1, with D unclear. Germline V gene data show CDR1 as SGHNT and CDR2 as YYREEE (reference sequence). The V end lost 0 bases, the J end lost 0 bases, and 7 bases lay between the germline ends. The CDR3 loop spans 15 amino acids. The variable domain in full, completed from reference TRBV5-4 and TRBJ2-1, reads ETGVTQSPTHLIKTRGQQVTLRCSSQSGHNTVSWYQQALGQGPQFIFQYYREEENGRGNFPPRFSGLQFPNYSSELNVNALELDDSALYLCASSLGGSSYNEQFFGPGTRLTVL.

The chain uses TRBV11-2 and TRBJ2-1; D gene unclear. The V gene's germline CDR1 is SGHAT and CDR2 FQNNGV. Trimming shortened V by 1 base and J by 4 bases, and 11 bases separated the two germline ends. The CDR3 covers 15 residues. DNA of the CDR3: TGTGCCAGCAGCTTAGGGGCCCAGAATTACAATGAGCAGTTCTTC. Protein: CASSLGAQNYNEQFF.

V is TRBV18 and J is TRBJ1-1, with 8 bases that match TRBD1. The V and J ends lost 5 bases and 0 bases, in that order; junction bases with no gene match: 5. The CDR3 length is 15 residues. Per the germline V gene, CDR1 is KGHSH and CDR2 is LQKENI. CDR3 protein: CASSFQQGVNTEAFF. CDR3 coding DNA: TGTGCCAGCTCATTCCAACAGGGGGTGAACACTGAAGCTTTCTTT.